The 27 T cell receptor beta chains below all came from one sample that was sequenced in a study of long-term antiretroviral therapy in people with HIV. immunoSEQ v3.0 was run at survey level. TCRdb's copy holds only in-frame clones and misses some; the assay was immunoSEQ multiplex PCR. The table includes roughly 34,000 clones, 70% to 80% detected once. Sequenced here: unsorted PBMCs, sampled 1.9 years after starting antiretroviral therapy. The receptors come from a man aged 18 to 29 with HIV.

This chain's CDR3 is CASSTSGTGPHEQYV. The CDR3 coding sequence is TGTGCCAGCAGTACCTCCGGGACAGGGCCCCACGAGCAGTACGTC. V usage is TRBV28 and J usage is TRBJ2-7; 9 positions agree with TRBD1. This CDR3 comprises 15 residues. The junction had 10 bases not matched to a gene; V was cut back by 5 bases and J by 5 bases. Germline V gene data show CDR1 as MDHEN and CDR2 as SYDVKM.

The rearrangement joins TRBV5-1 to TRBJ1-1; a possible D gene is TRBD1 (5 bases). Germline assignment: CDR1 SGHRS and CDR2 YFSETQ. The CDR3 totals 14 residues. Trimming took 1 base from V and 0 from J, leaving 7 bases between them. CDR3 DNA sequence: TGCGCCAGCAGCTTGCAGGGCATGAACACTGAAGCTTTCTTT. It specifies CASSLQGMNTEAFF.

The V gene is TRBV5-1, the J gene TRBJ2-1; TRBD2 matches at 12 bases. Looked up from germline, CDR1 is SGHRS and CDR2 is YFSETQ. There are 18 residues in the CDR3. The junction had 13 bases not matched to a gene; V was cut back by 4 bases and J by 5 bases. This CDR3 is CASSLRLPTSGGHNEQFF. In DNA, the CDR3 is TGCGCCAGCAGCCTAAGACTTCCGACTAGCGGGGGCCACAATGAGCAGTTCTTC.

The rearrangement uses TRBV9 and TRBJ1-1; TRBD1 aligns across 7 bases. The germline gives CDR1 SGDLS, CDR2 YYNGEE. The CDR3 length is 15 residues. Trimming cost V 3 bases and J 1 base; bases outside gene matches: 6. The CDR3 DNA sequence: TGTGCCAGCAGCGCGGTAGACAGGGAGAACACTGAAGCTTTCTTT. It codes for CASSAVDRENTEAFF.

This chain uses TRBV6-6 with TRBJ1-4, with 7 positions matching TRBD1. Germline CDR1 is MNHNY and CDR2 is SVGAGI (reference sequence). Trimming at V came to 5 bases and at J to 7 bases, leaving 4 bases not matched to a gene. CDR3 length equals 13 residues. The CDR3 is CASSRQGIEKLFF. DNA for the CDR3: TGTGCCAGCAGTAGACAGGGAATTGAAAAACTGTTTTTT.

A few counts support this clone. This chain connects TRBV2 to TRBJ1-2; 7 bases match TRBD1. CDR1 and CDR2 from the germline V gene are SNHLY and FYNNEI. The V gene end was trimmed by 4 bases and the J gene end by 7 bases; junction bases not matched to a gene: 6. The CDR3 runs to 13 residues. The CDR3 protein is CASSGDRNRGYTF. In DNA form, the CDR3 reads TGTGCCAGCAGTGGGGACAGAAATCGTGGCTACACCTTC.

There are a few counts of this clone. This sample also contains other DNA sequences that code for the same CDR3. The chain carries TRBV7-9 and TRBJ1-5, with D uncertain. CDR3 length: 12 residues. The germline V gene encodes CDR1 SEHNR and CDR2 FQNEAQ (reference sequence). Trimming cost V 1 base and J 4 bases, with 2 bases left between them. CDR3 amino acids: CASSLGNQPQHF. Here the CDR3 DNA reads TGTGCCAGCAGCTTAGGGAATCAGCCCCAGCATTTT.

V gene TRBV2 combines with J gene TRBJ2-2, with 9 nucleotides matching TRBD2. Per germline, CDR1 SNHLY and CDR2 FYNNEI. The length of the CDR3 is 15 residues. Germline trimming cut 4 bases from V and 5 bases from J; bases unmatched to any gene: 5. CDR3 coding DNA: TGTGCCAGCAGTGTCTATAGCGGGGGAACCGGGGAGCTGTTTTTT. This sequence encodes CASSVYSGGTGELFF.

The chain couples TRBV10-2 to TRBJ2-2, with TRBD1 identical over 9 bases. V lost 3 bases, J lost 5 bases, and 7 bases stayed unmatched. This CDR3 has 16 amino acids. Germline lookup yields CDR1 WSHSY and CDR2 SAAADI. Here the CDR3 reads CASSDHRGRDTGELFF. The CDR3, as DNA: TGCGCCAGCAGTGATCACAGGGGGCGTGATACCGGGGAGCTGTTTTTT.

The chain links TRBV2 to TRBJ1-1, with D possibly TRBD1 on 5 matching bases. Germline V CDR1 and CDR2: SNHLY, FYNNEI. V was cut by 8 bases and J by 1 base, with 11 bases left in between. This CDR3 has 13 residues. The CDR3 DNA is TGTGCCAGCGGTCCCCAGGGGAACACTGAAGCTTTCTTT. Translated: CASGPQGNTEAFF.

By share, this clone counts as medium-sized. Other DNA sequences of this sample code for an identical CDR3. This sequence joins TRBV30 and TRBJ1-5; TRBD1 is a possible D gene (5 bases). The CDR3 sequence is 13 residues long. CDR1 GTSNPN and CDR2 SVGIG come from the germline V gene (reference sequence). V was clipped by 2 bases and J by 5 bases, with 10 bases between them. CDR3 amino acids: CAWSRQGDQPQHF. In DNA form, the CDR3 reads TGTGCCTGGAGTAGGCAAGGGGATCAGCCCCAGCATTTT.

The chain carries TRBV7-6 and TRBJ1-2, with 7 nucleotides matching TRBD1. CDR3 length equals 14 residues. From germline, CDR1 is SGHVS and CDR2 FNYEAQ. V trimming: 5 bases; J trimming: 5 bases; junction bases outside the gene matches: 8. The chain's CDR3 is CASSLGGTEYGYTF. CDR3 nucleotides: TGTGCCAGCAGCCTCGGCGGGACAGAGTATGGCTACACCTTC.

The V gene is TRBV14, the J gene TRBJ1-1; D possibly corresponds to TRBD1 (5 bases). In germline, CDR1 is SGHDN, CDR2 FVKESK. CDR3 length: 13 residues. V lost 4 bases and J lost 9, with 15 bases in between. As DNA, the CDR3 is TGTGCCAGCAGCCTAGGTGGGGGACCGAAAGCTTTCTTT. Translated, it gives CASSLGGGPKAFF.

The J gene is TRBJ2-3, the V gene TRBV5-6; 8 nucleotides agree with TRBD2. Trimming at V came to 4 bases and at J to 2 bases, leaving 9 bases not matched to a gene. Germline V lookup: CDR1 SGHDT, CDR2 YYEEEE. There are 16 residues in the CDR3. This CDR3 is CASSQGTSFYTDTQYF. CDR3 sequence (DNA): TGTGCCAGCAGCCAAGGGACTAGTTTTTACACAGATACGCAGTATTTT.

This clone was picked up one time. The rearrangement joins TRBV2 to TRBJ1-5; D may be TRBD1 (5 bases). The V end lost 7 bases, the J end lost 7 bases, and 14 bases lay between the germline ends. The CDR3 contains 13 residues. The germline CDR1 and CDR2 sequences are SNHLY and FYNNEI. Written as DNA, the CDR3 is TGTGCCAGCATGAGGGACTCGAACCAGCCCCAGCATTTT. This gives the protein CASMRDSNQPQHF. The full variable domain, with the rest looked up from reference TRBV2 and TRBJ1-5, is EPEVTQTPSHQVTQMGQEVILRCVPISNHLYFYWYRQILGQKVEFLVSFYNNEISEKSEIFDDQFSVERPDGSNFTLKIRSTKLEDSAMYFCASMRDSNQPQHFGDGTRLSIL.

The CDR3 region has the DNA TGTGCCAGCAGTTGGACCTTCGGAAATCAGCCCCAGCATTTT. Amino acids: CASSWTFGNQPQHF. The rearrangement joins TRBV28 to TRBJ1-5; D gene unclear. Germline lookup yields CDR1 MDHEN and CDR2 SYDVKM. The CDR3 extends over 14 amino acids. V gave up 4 bases and J gave up 4 bases, with 11 bases separating them.

With regard to this clone: Germline is not matched at one junction end, which may reflect a read error. Other DNA sequences in the same sample also yield this CDR3. The chain uses TRBV10-3 and TRBJ1-1; the D gene is possibly TRBD1 (5 bases). This CDR3 region has 15 residues. Looked up from germline, CDR1 is ENHRY and CDR2 is SYGVKD. CDR3 protein: CAISERGREFTEAFF. The CDR3 nucleotides are TGTGCTATCAGTGAAAGGGGCAGGGAGTTCACTGAAGCTTTCTTT.

This sequence joins TRBV7-9 and TRBJ2-2; D gene ambiguous. The CDR3 totals 12 residues. V gave up 7 bases and J gave up 3 bases, with 6 bases separating them. The germline CDR1 and CDR2 sequences are SEHNR and FQNEAQ (reference sequence). The CDR3 loop reads CASTKDTGELFF. In DNA form, the CDR3 reads TGTGCCAGCACCAAGGACACCGGGGAGCTGTTTTTT.

V and J are TRBV2 and TRBJ1-2; D unclear. The CDR3 has 12 amino acids. With 3 bases removed from V and 5 bases from J, the gap between germline ends came to 7 bases. In germline, CDR1 is SNHLY, CDR2 FYNNEI. The DNA for the CDR3 is TGTGCCAGCAGTGAGGATCGATATGGCTACACCTTC. The encoded protein is CASSEDRYGYTF.

This chain connects TRBV11-2 to TRBJ2-1; D is possibly TRBD2 (6 bases). Trimming took 0 bases from V and 2 from J, leaving 8 bases between them. The CDR3 runs to 15 residues. CDR1 and CDR2 (germline): SGHAT, FQNNGV. In DNA form, the CDR3 reads TGTGCCAGCAGCTTAGAGGGCGGGGCCTACAATGAGCAGTTCTTC. Protein sequence: CASSLEGGAYNEQFF.

This sequence joins TRBV7-8 and TRBJ2-7; tentative D call: TRBD2 (5 bases). This CDR3 contains 15 residues. The germline V and J ends were trimmed by 5 bases and 2 bases, with 16 bases remaining between them. Germline V gives CDR1 SGHVS, CDR2 FQNEAQ. The CDR3 is CASSQSPPGTYEQYF. DNA of the CDR3: TGTGCCAGCAGCCAAAGCCCCCCGGGGACCTACGAGCAGTACTTC.

This clone was seen just once. V gene TRBV19 combines with J gene TRBJ1-5; D ambiguous. The CDR3 length is 14 residues. Looked up from germline, CDR1 is LNHDA and CDR2 is SQIVND (reference sequence). V shed 1 base and J shed 3 bases, with 7 bases lying between them. CDR3 coding DNA: TGTGCCAGTAGTATAGTTAGGGTCAATCAGCCCCAGCATTTT. Protein product: CASSIVRVNQPQHF.

The rearrangement uses TRBV6-6 and TRBJ2-7; TRBD2 aligns across 10 bases. Looked up from germline, CDR1 is MNHNY and CDR2 is SVGAGI (reference sequence). The CDR3 runs to 14 residues. J lost 7 bases, V lost 5 bases, and 8 bases had no gene match. DNA for the CDR3: TGTGCCAGCAGTGGCAGCGGGGGGGCGGGAGAGCAGTACTTC. This sequence encodes CASSGSGGAGEQYF.

As to this clone: One end of the junction varies from germline; a read error may be responsible. The CDR3 DNA sequence: TGTGCTAGCAGCTTAGCGGGTAACCCAGAGGAGACCCAGTACTTC. It translates to CASSLAGNPEETQYF. J is TRBJ2-5 and V is TRBV7-7, with 7 bases identical to TRBD2. The CDR3 spans 15 residues. Germline CDR1 and CDR2: SSHAT and FNYEAQ (reference sequence). The full variable domain, its missing parts supplied by reference TRBV7-7 and TRBJ2-5, is GAGVSQSPRYKVTKRGQDVTLRCDPISSHATLYWYQQALGQGPEFLTYFNYEAQPDKSGLPSDRFSAERPEGSISTLTIQRTEQRDSAMYRCASSLAGNPEETQYFGPGTRLLVL.

This clone has only a few counts. The J gene is TRBJ2-5, the V gene TRBV4-2; 9 positions match TRBD1. There are 17 residues in the CDR3. The ends lost 0 bases at V and 5 bases at J; junction bases unmatched: 10. Germline assignment: CDR1 LGHNA and CDR2 YNFKEQ. The CDR3 reads CASSQETPGQGRETQYF. CDR3 sequence (DNA): TGTGCCAGCAGCCAAGAGACTCCGGGACAGGGTAGGGAGACCCAGTACTTC.

The chain recombines TRBV4-1 with TRBJ2-1; D not certain. Trimming cost V 0 bases and J 12 bases, with 12 bases left between them. The CDR3 is made up of 13 amino acids. CDR1 is MGHRA, CDR2 YSYEKL, per germline. The CDR3 loop is CASSQEGVGSQFF. The DNA of the CDR3 is TGCGCCAGCAGCCAAGAGGGTGTTGGGTCGCAGTTCTTC.

This CDR3 is CASSVVDKGEQFF. CDR3 in DNA: TGTGCCAGCAGCGTAGTTGATAAGGGTGAGCAGTTCTTC. The chain uses TRBV9 and TRBJ2-1, with D uncertain. CDR3 length: 13 amino acids. The germline V gene has CDR1 SGDLS and CDR2 YYNGEE. V was pared by 0 bases and J by 9 bases, with 10 bases between.